This T cell receptor (beta chain) comes out of a study of T-cell reconstitution after alpha-beta-depleted transplantation in children. Broader study findings: The high TCRbeta diversity at day 60 in some patients came from surviving recipient T cells and thymic progenitors. It was newly produced T cells that mostly accounted for T-cell counts and diversity one year after transplant. There were reportedly several hundred expanded graft clones from which alpha-beta T cells came about two months after transplant.

A word on this clonotype: The antigen is undetermined.

Trimming removed 3 bases from V and 0 bases from J, with 21 bases in between. Per the germline V gene, CDR1 is SGHNT and CDR2 is YYREEE (reference sequence). The CDR3 contains 19 residues. Unique molecular identifiers were built into the TCRbeta library. TCRdb re-called the PCR reads with MiXCR, one entry per CDR3 protein. Here the sample spans 500,000 to 600,000 distinct CDR3 sequences, 25% to 30% being singletons. The chain carries TRBV5-4 and TRBJ2-2; D might be TRBD1 (5 bases). The clonotype was recovered from a boy under two years old with Wiskott-Aldrich syndrome, due to receive a stem cell transplant. The sample consisted of PBMCs, taken before TCRalphabeta/CD19-depleted stem cell transplant. The DNA for the CDR3 is TGTGCCAGCAGCTCCAGGGTTATCGGGCTAGGATCGAACACCGGGGAGCTGTTTTTT. It codes for CASSSRVIGLGSNTGELFF.